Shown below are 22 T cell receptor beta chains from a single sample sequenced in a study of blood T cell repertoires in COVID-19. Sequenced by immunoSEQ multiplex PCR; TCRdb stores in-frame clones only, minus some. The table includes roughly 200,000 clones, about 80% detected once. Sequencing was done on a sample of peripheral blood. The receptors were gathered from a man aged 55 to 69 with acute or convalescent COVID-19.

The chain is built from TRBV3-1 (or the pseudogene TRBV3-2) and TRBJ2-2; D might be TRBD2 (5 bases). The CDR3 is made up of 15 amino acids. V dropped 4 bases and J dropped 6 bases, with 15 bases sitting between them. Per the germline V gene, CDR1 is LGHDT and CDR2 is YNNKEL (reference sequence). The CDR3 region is CASSPAGEGAGELFF. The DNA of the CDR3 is TGTGCCAGCAGCCCGGCTGGAGAGGGTGCCGGGGAGCTGTTTTTT.

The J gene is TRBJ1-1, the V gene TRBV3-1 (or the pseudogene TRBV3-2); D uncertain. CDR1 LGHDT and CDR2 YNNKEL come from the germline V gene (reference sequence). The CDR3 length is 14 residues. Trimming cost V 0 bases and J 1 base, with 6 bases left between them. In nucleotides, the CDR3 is TGTGCCAGCAGCCAAGATCTCCCGAACACTGAAGCTTTCTTT. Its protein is CASSQDLPNTEAFF.

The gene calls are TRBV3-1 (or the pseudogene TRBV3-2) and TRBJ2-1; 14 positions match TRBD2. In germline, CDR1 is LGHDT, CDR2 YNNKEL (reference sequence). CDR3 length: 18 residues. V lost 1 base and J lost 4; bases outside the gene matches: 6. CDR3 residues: CASSQALTSGGAYNEQFF. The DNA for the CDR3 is TGTGCCAGCAGCCAAGCTTTGACTAGCGGGGGGGCTTACAATGAGCAGTTCTTC.

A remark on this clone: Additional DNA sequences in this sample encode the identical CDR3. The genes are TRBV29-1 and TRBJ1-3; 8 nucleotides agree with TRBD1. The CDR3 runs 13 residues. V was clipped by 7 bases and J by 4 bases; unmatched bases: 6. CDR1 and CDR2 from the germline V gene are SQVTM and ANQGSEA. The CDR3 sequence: CSAGQGGGNTIYF. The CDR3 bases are TGCAGCGCCGGACAGGGTGGAGGAAACACCATATATTTT. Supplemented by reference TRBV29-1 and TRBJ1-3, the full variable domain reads SAVISQKPSRDICQRGTSLTIQCQVDSQVTMMFWYRQQPGQSLTLIATANQGSEATYESGFVIDKFPISRPNLTFSTLTVSNMSPEDSSIYLCSAGQGGGNTIYFGEGSWLTVV.

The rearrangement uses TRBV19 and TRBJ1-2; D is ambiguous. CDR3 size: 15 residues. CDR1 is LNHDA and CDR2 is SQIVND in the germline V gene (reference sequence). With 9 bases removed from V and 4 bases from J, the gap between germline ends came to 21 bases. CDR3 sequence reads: CASLERGSGGYGYTF. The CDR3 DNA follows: TGTGCCAGCCTTGAGAGAGGAAGTGGAGGCTATGGCTACACCTTC.

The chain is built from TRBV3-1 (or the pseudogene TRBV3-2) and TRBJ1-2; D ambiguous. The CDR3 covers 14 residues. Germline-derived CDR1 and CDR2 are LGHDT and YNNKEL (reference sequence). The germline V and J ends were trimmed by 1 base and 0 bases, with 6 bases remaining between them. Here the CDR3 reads CASSQAGANYGYTF. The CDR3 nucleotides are TGTGCCAGCAGCCAAGCCGGTGCTAACTATGGCTACACCTTC.

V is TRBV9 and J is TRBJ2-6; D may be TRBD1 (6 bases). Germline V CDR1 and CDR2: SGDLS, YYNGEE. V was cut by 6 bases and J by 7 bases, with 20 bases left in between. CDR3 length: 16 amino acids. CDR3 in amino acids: CASTDQTGRSANVLTF. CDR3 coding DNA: TGTGCCAGCACCGACCAGACAGGCCGGAGTGCCAACGTCCTGACTTTC.

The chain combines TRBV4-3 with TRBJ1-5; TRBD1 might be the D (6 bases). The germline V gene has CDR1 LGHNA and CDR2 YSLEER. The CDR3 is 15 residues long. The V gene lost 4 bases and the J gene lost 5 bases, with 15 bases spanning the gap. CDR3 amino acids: CASSRDRMGDQPQHF. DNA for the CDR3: TGCGCCAGCAGCCGAGACAGGATGGGAGATCAGCCCCAGCATTTT.

The CDR3 nucleotides read TGTGCCAGCAGCCTCGGTTCTAGTAACCGCGAGCAGTACTTC. This codes for CASSLGSSNREQYF. The V and J genes are TRBV11-3 and TRBJ2-7, with D unclear. The CDR3 contains 14 residues. V shed 5 bases and J shed 6 bases, with 17 bases lying between them. Looked up from germline, CDR1 is SGHNT and CDR2 is YENEEA.

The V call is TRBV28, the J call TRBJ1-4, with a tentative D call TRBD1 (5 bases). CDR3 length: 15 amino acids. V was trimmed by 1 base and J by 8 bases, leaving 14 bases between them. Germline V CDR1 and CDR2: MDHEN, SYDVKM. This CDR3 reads CASSLSGQMGEKLFF. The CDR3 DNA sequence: TGTGCCAGCAGTTTATCCGGACAAATGGGGGAAAAACTGTTTTTT. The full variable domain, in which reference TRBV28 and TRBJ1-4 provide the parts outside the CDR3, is DVKVTQSSRYLVKRTGEKVFLECVQDMDHENMFWYRQDPGLGLRLIYFSYDVKMKEKGDIPEGYSVSREKKERFSLILESASTNQTSMYLCASSLSGQMGEKLFFGSGTQLSVL.

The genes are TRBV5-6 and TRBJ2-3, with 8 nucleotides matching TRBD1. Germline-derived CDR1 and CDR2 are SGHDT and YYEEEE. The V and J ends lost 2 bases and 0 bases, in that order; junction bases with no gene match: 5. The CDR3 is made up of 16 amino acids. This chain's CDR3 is CASSFAGQGSTDTQYF. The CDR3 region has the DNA TGTGCCAGCAGCTTCGCAGGACAGGGTAGCACAGATACGCAGTATTTT.

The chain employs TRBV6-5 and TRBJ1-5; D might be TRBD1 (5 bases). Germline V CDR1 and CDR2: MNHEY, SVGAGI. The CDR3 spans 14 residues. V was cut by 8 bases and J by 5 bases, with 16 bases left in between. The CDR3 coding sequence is TGTGCCAGCTGGCCCCGGGACTCCGATCAGCCCCAGCATTTT. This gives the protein CASWPRDSDQPQHF.

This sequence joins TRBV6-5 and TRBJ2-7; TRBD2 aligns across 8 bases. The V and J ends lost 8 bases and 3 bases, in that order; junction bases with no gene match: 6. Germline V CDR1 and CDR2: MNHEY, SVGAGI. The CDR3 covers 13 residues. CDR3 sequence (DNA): TGTGCCAGCTCCAGGGCGGGAGGCTACGAGCAGTACTTC. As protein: CASSRAGGYEQYF.

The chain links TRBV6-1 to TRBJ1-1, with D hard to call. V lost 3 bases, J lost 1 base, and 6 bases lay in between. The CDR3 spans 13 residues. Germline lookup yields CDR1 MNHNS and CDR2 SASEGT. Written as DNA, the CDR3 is TGTGCCAGCAGTGATCCAGGGAACACTGAAGCTTTCTTT. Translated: CASSDPGNTEAFF.

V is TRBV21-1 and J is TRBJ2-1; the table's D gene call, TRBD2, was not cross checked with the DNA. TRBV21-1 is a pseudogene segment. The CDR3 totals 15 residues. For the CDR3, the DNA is TGTGCCAGCAGCAAGTCAGCGGGAGGTATCAATGAGCAGTTCTTC. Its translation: CASSKSAGGINEQFF.

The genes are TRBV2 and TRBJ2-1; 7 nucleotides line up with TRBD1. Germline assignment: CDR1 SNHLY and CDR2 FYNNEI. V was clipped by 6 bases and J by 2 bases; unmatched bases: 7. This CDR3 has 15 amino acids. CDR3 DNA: TGTGCCAGCAGGGCGGCCGGGACAGCCTACAATGAGCAGTTCTTC. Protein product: CASRAAGTAYNEQFF.

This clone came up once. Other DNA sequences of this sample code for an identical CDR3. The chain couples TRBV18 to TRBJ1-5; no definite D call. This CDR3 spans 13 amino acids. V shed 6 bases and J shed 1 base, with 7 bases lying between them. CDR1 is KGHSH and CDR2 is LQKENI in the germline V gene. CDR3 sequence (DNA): TGTGCCAGCTCCCCGGGGAGCAATCAGCCCCAGCATTTT. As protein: CASSPGSNQPQHF. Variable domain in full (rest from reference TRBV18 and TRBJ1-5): NAGVMQNPRHLVRRRGQEARLRCSPMKGHSHVYWYRQLPEEGLKFMVYLQKENIIDESGMPKERFSAEFPKEGPSILRIQQVVRGDSAAYFCASSPGSNQPQHFGDGTRLSIL.

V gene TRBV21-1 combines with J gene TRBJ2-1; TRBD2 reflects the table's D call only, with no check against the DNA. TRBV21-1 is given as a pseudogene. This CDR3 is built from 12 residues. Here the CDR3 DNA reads TGTGCCAGCAGACCCCTAGAGAATGAGCAGTTCTTC. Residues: CASRPLENEQFF.

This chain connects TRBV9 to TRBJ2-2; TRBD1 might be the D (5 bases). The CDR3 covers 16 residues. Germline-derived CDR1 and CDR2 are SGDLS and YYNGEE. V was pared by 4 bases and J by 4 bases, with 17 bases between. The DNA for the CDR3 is TGTGCCAGCAGCCATAGCAGGGTCAAGGGCACCGGGGAGCTGTTTTTT. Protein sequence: CASSHSRVKGTGELFF. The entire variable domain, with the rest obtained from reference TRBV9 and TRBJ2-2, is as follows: DSGVTQTPKHLITATGQRVTLRCSPRSGDLSVYWYQQSLDQGLQFLIQYYNGEERAKGNILERFSAQQFPDLHSELNLSSLELGDSALYFCASSHSRVKGTGELFFGEGSRLTVL.

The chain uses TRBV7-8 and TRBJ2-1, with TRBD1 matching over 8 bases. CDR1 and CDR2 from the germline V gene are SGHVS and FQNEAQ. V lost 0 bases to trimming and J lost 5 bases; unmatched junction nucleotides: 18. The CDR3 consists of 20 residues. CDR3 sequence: CASSLANIGQGLGANNEQFF. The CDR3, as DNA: TGTGCCAGCAGCTTAGCCAACATAGGACAGGGATTAGGTGCAAACAATGAGCAGTTCTTC. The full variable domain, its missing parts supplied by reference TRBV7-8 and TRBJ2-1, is GAGVSQSPRYKVAKRGQDVALRCDPISGHVSLFWYQQALGQGPEFLTYFQNEAQLDKSGLPSDRFFAERPEGSVSTLKIQRTQQEDSAVYLCASSLANIGQGLGANNEQFFGPGTRLTVL.

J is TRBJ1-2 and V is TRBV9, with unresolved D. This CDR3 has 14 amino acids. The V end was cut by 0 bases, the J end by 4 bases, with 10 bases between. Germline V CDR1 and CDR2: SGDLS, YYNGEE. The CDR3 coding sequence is TGTGCCAGCAGCGTAGGGCCGGAGGCCTATGGCTACACCTTC. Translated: CASSVGPEAYGYTF.

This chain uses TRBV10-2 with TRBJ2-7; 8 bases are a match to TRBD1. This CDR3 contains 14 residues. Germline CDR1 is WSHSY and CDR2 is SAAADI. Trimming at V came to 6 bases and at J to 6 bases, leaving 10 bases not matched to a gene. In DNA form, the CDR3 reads TGCGCCAGCAGAGATCCAGGGGGCGCGGGCGAGCAGTACTTC. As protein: CASRDPGGAGEQYF.